This T cell receptor delta chain was captured by sequencing in a study of γδ T cells in repeated Plasmodium falciparum infection. Study background: Donors had four controlled P. falciparum NF54 infections over approximately 640 days. Timepoints: baseline, immediately before selected infections, and 21 days after every infection.

Bulk repertoires came from Vgamma9/Vdelta2+ or Vdelta2-negative gammadelta T cells flow-sorted from PBMC. This clone was found many times. Its target is not known. Findings and caveats of the study: Compared with Australian children, Malian Vdelta2-negative repertoires seemed more clonal, less diverse, less shared.

TCRdb ran CATT on the multiplex PCR reads. The sample holds 75,000 to 100,000 delta-chain clones, 1.4% seen once. Germline CDR1 reads TSWWSYY; CDR2 reads QGS. V shed 4 bases and J shed 0 bases, with 27 bases lying between them. The CDR3 contains 20 residues. The sample consisted of gamma-delta T cells from blood. This TCR derives from a pool of human donors (malaria-infected and uninfected, not separated). V and J are TRDV1 and TRDJ1, with D uncertain. Written as DNA, the CDR3 is TGTGCTCTTGGGGCATCCCCTTTTTTCCCGGTTACTCGTTACACCGATAAACTCATCTTT. This gives the protein CALGASPFFPVTRYTDKLIF.